Below, one T cell receptor (beta chain) is given with its context. Its target is not known. Treatment reported: approximately 9-day PBMC culture with coronavirus spike peptide pools or control peptides (ViraFEST assay). The unexposed donor provided CD4+ T cells, which were taken before the COVID-19 pandemic (2011-2018). ViraFEST stimulated the growth of antigen-specific T cells using peptide pools and subsequently profiled their TCRs by sequencing. These data originate in a study of vaccination and CD4 T cells after COVID-19. Study-level information: Cellular stimulation was performed using overlapping spike peptides derived from SARS-CoV-2, HCoV-NL63, HCoV-OC43 and HCoV-229E.

Germline CDR1 is MRHNA and CDR2 is SNTAGT. The V segment lost 4 bases and the J segment 0 bases; nucleotides outside the gene matches: 2. CDR3 size: 16 residues. Cultured CD4+ T cells had their DNA profiled by the Oncomine TCR Beta short-read assay. Genomic DNA was isolated from CD4+ T cells that had been cultured. MiXCR was run by TCRdb on the PCR reads, yielding one entry per CDR3 protein. Of about 5,500 distinct CDR3 sequences detected, approximately 40% appear once; the ten largest clones hold less than 45%. The V and J genes are TRBV6-4 and TRBJ2-1, with 11 bases identical to TRBD2. The material sequenced was CD4+ T cells from blood, cultured in vitro. This receptor was obtained from a human donor in good health. The CDR3 coding sequence is TGTGCCAGCAGTGGTAGCGGGGGGGGCTCCTACAATGAGCAGTTCTTC. Translating it yields CASSGSGGGSYNEQFF.